This TCR beta chain was obtained from a study of graft-versus-host responses after intestinal transplantation. Study summary: Each patient got anti-thymocyte globulin induction, then tacrolimus and steroids for two to four years.

The CDR3 has 13 amino acids. Trimming stripped 7 bases from V and 4 bases from J, with 14 bases between. CDR1 is SGHDT and CDR2 is YYEEEE in the germline V gene. Points on this clone: Its antigen is as yet unknown.

Assay: immunoSEQ multiplex PCR; the TCRdb copy retains only in-frame clones and omits some. The sample records over 70,000 clones, around 86% being singletons. Study results and caveats: Recipient marrow held GvH clones, some first seen in ileum or blood.

The chain has TRBV5-6 and TRBJ1-1, with no clear D. This TCR was recovered from a human donor who received an intestinal transplant. This specimen was unstimulated CD8+ T cells sorted from spleen or lymph node cells, taken before intestinal transplant. The CDR3 is CASQSGRITEAFF. The CDR3 DNA follows: TGTGCCAGCCAATCCGGGAGGATCACTGAAGCTTTCTTT.